This T cell receptor beta chain stems from a study of blood T cell repertoires in COVID-19. Some clones are missing from TCRdb's copy, which holds only in-frame ones; the method was immunoSEQ multiplex PCR. The sample carries 98,000 or so clones, about 80% recorded once. Germline V lookup: CDR1 WSHSY, CDR2 SAAADI. CDR3 length: 17 residues. V lost 0 bases to trimming and J lost 3 bases, with 15 bases between them. Sequencing input: peripheral blood. This receptor was taken from a man in his 60s with acute or convalescent COVID-19. The J gene is TRBJ1-5, the V gene TRBV10-2; D uncertain. CDR3 nucleotide sequence: TGCGCCAGCAGTGAGTCCTTGGGAGGAGACTACAATCAGCCCCAGCATTTT. It codes for CASSESLGGDYNQPQHF.